The 18 T cell receptor beta chains listed next were all sequenced from one sample in a study of T cell repertoires in cytomegalovirus infection. TCRdb used MiXCR to reprocess the reads, holding one entry per CDR3 protein. The repertoire consists of some 150,000 distinct CDR3 sequences, with about 20% occurring once and the leading ten covering 11%. Input material: PBMCs. The receptors originated from a human donor in good health (CMV status not recorded). Some clones in this sample may be carry-over from other donors' samples.

The genes are TRBV10-3 and TRBJ2-5, with 8 bases that match TRBD1. CDR1 and CDR2 (germline): ENHRY, SYGVKD. Trimming removed 2 bases from V and 1 base from J; junction bases left unmatched: 6. The CDR3 is 16 residues long. CDR3 residues: CAISEGQGGSQETQYF. The CDR3 DNA reads as TGTGCCATCAGTGAGGGACAGGGTGGGAGCCAAGAGACCCAGTACTTC.

This clonotype was seen repeatedly, ten times or more. One junction end does not reproduce the germline sequence, and a read error may be involved. The V and J genes are TRBV5-1 and TRBJ1-1; D unresolved. The length of the CDR3 is 12 residues. In germline, CDR1 is SGHRS, CDR2 YFSETQ. CDR3 loop: CASSAGDTEAFF. CDR3 nucleotides: TGTGCCAGTAGTGCCGGGGATACTGAAGCTTTCTTT.

The chain combines TRBV20-1 with TRBJ2-3; 9 positions agree with TRBD2. CDR1 is DFQATT and CDR2 is SNEGSKA in the germline V gene (reference sequence). The CDR3 is 18 residues long. V shed 0 bases and J 2 bases; nucleotides not matched to a gene: 12. CDR3 sequence: CSARDEAGGPVFTDTQYF. For the CDR3, the DNA is TGCAGTGCTAGAGATGAAGCGGGGGGACCCGTTTTCACAGATACGCAGTATTTT.

The chain carries TRBV20-1 and TRBJ1-1; D remains unclear. Germline assignment: CDR1 DFQATT and CDR2 SNEGSKA (reference sequence). The CDR3 loop spans 13 amino acids. V shed 6 bases and J shed 0 bases, with 11 bases lying between them. The CDR3 nucleotides are TGCAGTGCGCAGGCTCAAATGAACACTGAAGCTTTCTTT. Translating gives CSAQAQMNTEAFF.

In DNA, the CDR3 is TGTGCCAGCAGAACAGGAAGGTACAATGAGCAGTTCTTC. It translates to CASRTGRYNEQFF. The chain combines TRBV28 with TRBJ2-1, with TRBD1 as a possible D gene (5 bases). Trimming took off 6 bases at V and 4 bases at J, with 10 bases between the two ends. Germline V gene sequence: CDR1 MDHEN, CDR2 SYDVKM. CDR3 size: 13 residues.

DNA of the CDR3: TGCAGTGCTAAGAAGCGGGAGGGAACCTACAATGAGCAGTTCTTC. Its translation is CSAKKREGTYNEQFF. The chain links TRBV20-1 to TRBJ2-1; 10 bases match TRBD2. Germline V gives CDR1 DFQATT, CDR2 SNEGSKA (reference sequence). This CDR3 region has 15 residues. Losses at the gene ends were 4 bases for V and 2 bases for J; bases not matched to a gene: 5.

This clonotype showed up just a few times. Sequence at one end of the junction differs from germline and may be a read error. This chain uses TRBV6-5 with TRBJ1-1; D is unclear. Germline CDR1 reads MNHEY; CDR2 reads SVGAGI. The CDR3 runs 14 residues. The CDR3 spells CASNYGGVNAEAFF. The CDR3 bases are TGTGCCAGCAATTACGGTGGCGTAAATGCTGAAGCTTTCTTT.

The J gene is TRBJ2-5, the V gene TRBV20-1, with D unresolved. The V and J ends lost 1 base and 4 bases respectively, with 1 base between them. The CDR3 spans 10 residues. The germline V gene has CDR1 DFQATT and CDR2 SNEGSKA (reference sequence). The CDR3 spells CSARVETQYF. The CDR3 DNA reads as TGCAGTGCTAGAGTAGAGACCCAGTACTTC.

The chain has TRBV27 and TRBJ2-7, with no clear D. V lost 3 bases, J lost 5 bases, and 5 bases lay in between. CDR3 size: 11 residues. Germline V gives CDR1 MNHEY, CDR2 SMNVEV (reference sequence). This CDR3 is CASSFGNEQYF. The DNA for the CDR3 is TGTGCCAGCAGTTTTGGTAACGAGCAGTACTTC.

This clonotype was found many times. The rearrangement uses TRBV7-2 and TRBJ2-7, with 8 nucleotides matching TRBD1. With 5 bases clipped from V and 5 bases from J, the junction kept 8 bases outside the gene matches. The CDR3 consists of 14 residues. The germline gives CDR1 SGHTA, CDR2 FQGNSA. The CDR3 protein is CASSRQGARDEQYF. DNA for the CDR3: TGTGCCAGCAGCCGGCAGGGGGCGCGAGACGAGCAGTACTTC.

The chain employs TRBV20-1 and TRBJ2-2; D gene unclear. Trimming pared 0 bases from V and 4 bases from J, leaving 3 bases between. Germline CDR1 and CDR2: DFQATT and SNEGSKA (reference sequence). This CDR3 region has 12 residues. CDR3 DNA sequence: TGCAGTGCTAGAGAACCCACCGGGGAGCTGTTTTTT. Translated: CSAREPTGELFF.

The chain carries TRBV4-1 and TRBJ2-1; 7 bases agree with TRBD2. Unmatched junction bases numbered 12, after V lost 1 base and J lost 3 bases. Looked up from germline, CDR1 is MGHRA and CDR2 is YSYEKL. The CDR3 totals 18 residues. This CDR3 reads CASSQGSFRAGSYNEQFF. The DNA of the CDR3 is TGCGCCAGCAGCCAAGGCTCCTTTCGAGCGGGGAGCTACAATGAGCAGTTCTTC.

The chain uses TRBV12-3 or TRBV12-4 and TRBJ2-7; D may be TRBD1 or TRBD2 (5 bases each). Trimming took 6 bases from V and 7 from J, leaving 16 bases between them. The CDR3 runs 13 residues. In DNA, the CDR3 is TGTGCCAGCAGCCCCCGGGACGCCCTAGAGCAGTACTTC. Its protein product is CASSPRDALEQYF.

Details on this clonotype: This CDR3 fails to terminate in the conserved phenylalanine or tryptophan, so it likely reflects a read error. The chain combines TRBV27 with TRBJ1-6; a weak D match, TRBD1 (6 bases). The germline gives CDR1 MNHEY, CDR2 SMNVEV (reference sequence). The CDR3 is 14 residues long. Between the trimmed V and J ends, which lost 2 bases and 6 bases, there was a span of 8 bases. The CDR3 spells CASSLVQGNSPLHI. The CDR3 DNA follows: TGTGCCAGCAGTTTAGTACAGGGTAATTCACCCCTCCACATT.

The V call is TRBV20-1, the J call TRBJ2-5, with D perhaps being TRBD1 or TRBD2 (5 bases each). The germline V gene encodes CDR1 DFQATT and CDR2 SNEGSKA (reference sequence). V was cut by 1 base and J by 2 bases, with 14 bases left in between. The CDR3 consists of 15 residues. CDR3 coding DNA: TGCAGTGCTAGAGTGTTGGGGGTGACTCAAGAGACCCAGTACTTC. This translates into CSARVLGVTQETQYF.

The rearrangement links TRBV25-1 to TRBJ1-6; D uncertain. The V gene lost 3 bases and the J gene lost 0 bases, with 3 bases spanning the gap. There are 14 residues in the CDR3. CDR1 MGHDK and CDR2 SYGVNS come from the germline V gene. The DNA of the CDR3 is TGTGCCAGCAGTGAGGACTCCTATAATTCACCCCTCCACTTT. The encoded protein is CASSEDSYNSPLHF. Full variable domain (outside the CDR3, taken from reference TRBV25-1 and TRBJ1-6): EADIYQTPRYLVIGTGKKITLECSQTMGHDKMYWYQQDPGMELHLIHYSYGVNSTEKGDLSSESTVSRIRTEHFPLTLESARPSHTSQYLCASSEDSYNSPLHFGNGTRLTVT.

This clonotype has just a few counts. The chain carries TRBV7-6 and TRBJ2-7; no clear D. This CDR3 is built from 12 residues. V was pared by 5 bases and J by 4 bases, with 9 bases between. Germline CDR1 is SGHVS and CDR2 is FNYEAQ. DNA for the CDR3: TGTGCCAGCAGCCCGACCGGTTACGAGCAGTACTTC. Amino acid sequence: CASSPTGYEQYF.

This clonotype was picked up many times. V gene TRBV6-2 or TRBV6-3 combines with J gene TRBJ2-5; D call uncertain. Trimming took 7 bases from V and 0 from J, leaving 0 bases between them. Germline CDR1 reads MNHEY; CDR2 reads SVGEGT. This CDR3 contains 10 residues. DNA for the CDR3: TGTGCCAGCAACCAAGAGACCCAGTACTTC. Its translation: CASNQETQYF.